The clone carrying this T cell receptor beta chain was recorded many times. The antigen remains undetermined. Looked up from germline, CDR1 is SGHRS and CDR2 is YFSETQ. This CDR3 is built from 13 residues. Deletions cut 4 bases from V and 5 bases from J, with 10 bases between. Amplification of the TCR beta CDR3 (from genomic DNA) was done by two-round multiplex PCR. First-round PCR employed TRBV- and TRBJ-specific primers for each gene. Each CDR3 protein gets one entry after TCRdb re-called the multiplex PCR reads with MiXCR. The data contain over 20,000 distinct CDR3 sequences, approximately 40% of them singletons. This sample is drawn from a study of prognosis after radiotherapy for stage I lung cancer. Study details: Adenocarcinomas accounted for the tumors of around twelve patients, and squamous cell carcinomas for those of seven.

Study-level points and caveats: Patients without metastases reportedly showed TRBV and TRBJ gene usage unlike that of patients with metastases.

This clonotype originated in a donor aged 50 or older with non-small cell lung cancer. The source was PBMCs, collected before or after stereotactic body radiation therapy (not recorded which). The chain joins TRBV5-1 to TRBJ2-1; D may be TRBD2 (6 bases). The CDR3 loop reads CASSPGGDNEQFF. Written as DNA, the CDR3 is TGCGCCAGCAGCCCCGGAGGGGACAATGAGCAGTTCTTC. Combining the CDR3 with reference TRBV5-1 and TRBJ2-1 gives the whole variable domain KAGVTQTPRYLIKTRGQQVTLSCSPISGHRSVSWYQQTPGQGLQFLFEYFSETQRNKGNFPGRFSGRQFSNSRSEMNVSTLELGDSALYLCASSPGGDNEQFFGPGTRLTVL.